What follows describes a single T cell receptor (beta chain). Its antigen is unknown. The protocol was immunoSEQ multiplex PCR, while the TCRdb copy is restricted to in-frame clones and leaves out a portion. Of about 4,400 clones in the sample, about 73% are singletons; the top ten hold over 6.5%. Looked up from germline, CDR1 is MNHEY and CDR2 is SVGAGI. The CDR3 is made up of 12 amino acids. Trimming pared 3 bases from V and 7 bases from J, leaving 9 bases between. These data belong to a study of T cell clonotyping in hematopoietic cell transplantation. Recipient blood drawn about 28 days pretransplant and days 30, 100, 180 after. Whole-study findings and limits: At the given depth, recipient repertoires were over 95% de novo clonotypes. No sorting was done, leaving CD4 and CD8 contributions mixed.

V usage is TRBV6-5 and J usage is TRBJ1-1; D might be TRBD1 (5 bases). The TCR originated in a male patient between 60 and 69 years old who had an allogeneic stem cell transplant, so the T cells may come from the graft donor. Some clones in this sample may be carry-over from other donors' samples. The starting material was PBMCs, obtained 100 days after allogeneic stem cell transplant. CDR3 sequence: CASSYGGSEAFF. In DNA, the CDR3 is TGTGCCAGCAGTTATGGGGGGAGTGAAGCTTTCTTT.